This T cell receptor beta chain comes out of a study of blood T cell repertoires in COVID-19. Study-level information: COVID-19 samples, acute and convalescent, were from the United States, Italy and Spain. T cells, B-cell-depleted T cells, or PBMCs supplied cDNA or gDNA.

The CDR3 has 13 residues. Germline V gene data show CDR1 as WSHSY and CDR2 as SAAADI. This clone has only one observation. An end of the junction does not agree with germline; a read error may underlie this. Other DNA sequences in the same sample also yield this CDR3. Original analysis: Amplification with reference gene primers provided the estimates of nucleated cell counts. Clones were read by immunoSEQ multiplex PCR, and TCRdb kept only the in-frame ones, dropping some. D and trimming come from the DNA, and the V and J calls and clone size come from that table. The sample includes approximately 76,000 clones, approximately 80% of them seen just once.

The sequence derives from a woman aged 55 to 70 with acute or convalescent COVID-19. The rearrangement links TRBV10-2 to TRBJ2-5; 7 bases map to TRBD1. Material: peripheral blood. The CDR3 loop is CASSPGQQETQYF. Here the CDR3 DNA reads TGTGCCAGCAGTCCGGGACAGCAAGAGACCCAGTACTTC.